One sample yielded the 2 T cell receptor beta chains listed below, sequenced in a study of cytomegalovirus exposure and HLA in healthy donors. The table came from immunoSEQ multiplex PCR; TCRdb's copy has only in-frame clones and leaves some out. Found here are around 95,000 clones, about 85% of them singletons; the top ten hold roughly 20%. Sequences were obtained from PBMCs. These receptors were taken from a man between 18 and 35 years old in good health and CMV-seropositive.

This rearrangement joins TRBV28 to TRBJ2-2; no reliable D call. The CDR3 runs to 15 residues. Trimming pared 3 bases from V and 4 bases from J, leaving 12 bases between. CDR1 and CDR2 (germline): MDHEN, SYDVKM. CDR3 nucleotide sequence: TGTGCCAGCAGTTTTTTTAAGGAGAGCACCGGGGAGCTGTTTTTT. Translating it yields CASSFFKESTGELFF.

The V call is TRBV29-1, the J call TRBJ2-2, with 7 bases lining up with TRBD1. The CDR3 is 12 residues long. CDR1 is SQVTM and CDR2 is ANQGSEA in the germline V gene. The V and J ends lost 8 bases and 7 bases, in that order; junction bases with no gene match: 7. CDR3 DNA: TGCAGCCACCTCACAGGGGACGGGGAGCTGTTTTTT. Amino acid sequence: CSHLTGDGELFF.